This T cell receptor (beta chain) was captured by sequencing in a study of blood T cell repertoires in COVID-19. Turning to the study itself: Sites in the United States, Italy and Spain provided acute and convalescent COVID-19 samples.

Assay used: immunoSEQ multiplex PCR; TCRdb lists only in-frame clones, some missing. The sample comprises approximately 440,000 clones, less than 95% of which are singletons, and about 0.6% rests with the top ten. Trimming took off 0 bases at V and 9 bases at J, with 9 bases between the two ends. The CDR3 runs to 14 residues. CDR1 and CDR2 (germline): LNHNV, YYDKDF (reference sequence). Assignment of participants to cohorts was predicated upon participant-reported clinical history. This receptor was identified in a man aged 18 to 30 who had recovered from COVID-19. The sequenced sample consisted of PBMCs or T cells enriched from blood (not recorded which). This rearrangement joins TRBV15 to TRBJ1-6; D possibly corresponds to TRBD1 (6 bases). As DNA, the CDR3 is TGTGCCACCAGCAGAGACAGGGGAGTTTCACCCCTCCACTTT. Translation gives CATSRDRGVSPLHF.